There are a few counts of the clone carrying this T cell receptor (beta chain). The CDR3 contains 16 residues. The germline V gene encodes CDR1 SNHLY and CDR2 FYNNEI. V gave up 6 bases and J gave up 2 bases; unmatched junction bases: 7. The data derive from a study of cytomegalovirus exposure and HLA in healthy donors. Primers included in the PCR were 60 Vbeta and 13 Jbeta primers. This table comes from immunoSEQ multiplex PCR, and its TCRdb copy is limited to in-frame clones, with some not included. This sample has 150,000 to 200,000 clones, with 80% found just once. J is TRBJ2-7 and V is TRBV2; 13 bases agree with TRBD2. The origin of this receptor is a middle-aged man in good health and CMV-seronegative. Sequenced input: PBMCs. The CDR3 spells CASRIPTSGRAYEQYF. The CDR3 coding sequence is TGTGCCAGCAGGATCCCTACTAGCGGGAGGGCCTACGAGCAGTACTTC.